This is a list of T cell receptor beta chains from one sample in a study of blood T cell repertoires in COVID-19. Libraries were prepared by immunoSEQ multiplex PCR; TCRdb keeps only in-frame clonotypes and omits some of them. The data show some 270,000 clones, 84% seen once. Source material: peripheral blood. The receptors were sampled from a woman between 35 and 50 years old who had recovered from COVID-19. The CDR3 runs from the conserved cysteine through the conserved F or W. The order of the fields is D gene, J gene, CDR3 length, clone size, V gene, CDR3 DNA, CDR3 protein. The D gene is left open where the match is weak. Where a row states a size, it is once, few, many or the class of an expanded clone; other rows omit it.

D: TRBD1
J: TRBJ2-7
length: 14
size: .
V: TRBV9
DNA: TGTGCCAGCAGCGTAGAAAGAACAGGGGTCGAGCAGTACTTC
CDR3: CASSVERTGVEQYF

D: .
J: TRBJ1-1
length: 14
size: few
V: TRBV11-2
DNA: TGTGCCAGCAGCTTTCAAGCTCTTTCATCTGAAGCTTTCTTT
CDR3: CASSFQALSSEAFF

D: TRBD1
J: TRBJ1-5
length: 19
size: .
V: TRBV19
DNA: TGTGCCAGTAGTATAAGGGTCCCCCCCAGAACAGGGGACGGGGGAGCCCAGCATTTT
CDR3: CASSIRVPPRTGDGGAQHF

D: .
J: TRBJ1-1
length: 12
size: .
V: TRBV24-1
DNA: TGTGCCACCAGTGATCGGACATCTGAAGCTTTCTTT
CDR3: CATSDRTSEAFF

D: TRBD1
J: TRBJ2-1
length: 16
size: few
V: TRBV7-2
DNA: TGTGCCAGCAGCTCGAGGACAGGGAGCTCCTACAATGAGCAGTTCTTC
CDR3: CASSSRTGSSYNEQFF

D: TRBD2
J: TRBJ2-1
length: 15
size: .
V: TRBV7-2
DNA: TGTGCCAGCAGCCTGGGACTAGCGGGAAACAATGAGCAGTTCTTC
CDR3: CASSLGLAGNNEQFF

D: .
J: TRBJ2-2
length: 12
size: .
V: TRBV2
DNA: TGTGCCAGCAGTGAGAGGACCGGGGAGCTGTTTTTT
CDR3: CASSERTGELFF

D: .
J: TRBJ2-7
length: 15
size: once
V: TRBV4-2
DNA: TGTGCCAGCAGCCACGGACAGTTGGCCTCCTACGAGCAGTACTTC
CDR3: CASSHGQLASYEQYF

D: .
J: TRBJ2-3
length: 15
size: few
V: TRBV19
DNA: TGTGCCAGTAGTATGGGGCGTGCCTACACAGATACGCAGTATTTT
CDR3: CASSMGRAYTDTQYF

D: .
J: TRBJ1-1
length: 14
size: .
V: TRBV4-1
DNA: TGCGCCAGCAGCCTTGGAGGGGCGGACACTGAAGCTTTCTTT
CDR3: CASSLGGADTEAFF

D: TRBD1
J: TRBJ1-6
length: 16
size: .
V: TRBV11-2
DNA: TGTGCCAGCAGCTCGACAGGGGTGGGCTATAATTCACCCCTCCACTTT
CDR3: CASSSTGVGYNSPLHF

D: TRBD1
J: TRBJ1-3
length: 14
size: few
V: TRBV11-2
DNA: TGTGCCAGCAGCTACGCCGGACAGGGTAACACCATATATTTT
CDR3: CASSYAGQGNTIYF

D: TRBD1
J: TRBJ2-7
length: 15
size: once
V: TRBV5-4
DNA: TGTGCCAGCAGCCAAAGGACAGGGAGCTCCTACGAGCAGTACTTC
CDR3: CASSQRTGSSYEQYF

D: .
J: TRBJ2-2
length: 18
size: .
V: TRBV5-1
DNA: TGCGCCAGCAGCAAAACGACATATGCGATTCCGAACACCGGGGAGCTGTTTTTT
CDR3: CASSKTTYAIPNTGELFF

D: .
J: TRBJ1-2
length: 13
size: .
V: TRBV6-5
DNA: TGTGCCAGCAGTTACACAGGGAACGCGGGCTACACCTTC
CDR3: CASSYTGNAGYTF

D: .
J: TRBJ2-3
length: 15
size: once
V: TRBV5-4
DNA: TGTGCCAGCAGCTTGGGTGCAGGGTTCGCAGATACGCAGTATTTT
CDR3: CASSLGAGFADTQYF

D: TRBD1
J: TRBJ1-5
length: 15
size: .
V: TRBV30
DNA: TGTGCCTGGAGTGTACGTGGGACAGCTAATCAGCCCCAGCATTTT
CDR3: CAWSVRGTANQPQHF

D: .
J: TRBJ2-5
length: 15
size: .
V: TRBV4-2
DNA: TGTGCCAGCAGCCAAGGAGGGCCAGAATCAGAGACCCAGTACTTC
CDR3: CASSQGGPESETQYF

D: TRBD2
J: TRBJ2-1
length: 16
size: .
V: TRBV5-8
DNA: TGTGCCAGCAGCTTGCAGCGGGGGGGCTCCTACAATGAGCAGTTCTTC
CDR3: CASSLQRGGSYNEQFF

D: TRBD1
J: TRBJ2-1
length: 17
size: once
V: TRBV11-3
DNA: TGTGCCAGCAGCTTAGATCGACAGGGTCTTGCCTACAATGAGCAGTTCTTC
CDR3: CASSLDRQGLAYNEQFF

D: TRBD2
J: TRBJ2-6
length: 17
size: .
V: TRBV5-5
DNA: TGTGCCAGCAGCATAGCGGGACTATCAGCTGGGGCCAACGTCCTGACTTTC
CDR3: CASSIAGLSAGANVLTF

D: .
J: TRBJ1-1
length: 17
size: few
V: TRBV18
DNA: TGTGCCAGCTCACAACAGGGATGGCTCTATTATAGCACTGAAGCTTTCTTT
CDR3: CASSQQGWLYYSTEAFF

D: .
J: TRBJ2-2
length: 16
size: .
V: TRBV5-1
DNA: TGCGCCAGCAGCCCGGAGGTCCACCCGAACACCGGGGAGCTGTTTTTT
CDR3: CASSPEVHPNTGELFF

D: .
J: TRBJ1-2
length: 15
size: .
V: TRBV2
DNA: TGTGCCAGCACCCAAGGGGAGGTCGTGGGCTATGGCTACACCTTC
CDR3: CASTQGEVVGYGYTF

D: TRBD1
J: TRBJ1-5
length: 15
size: few
V: TRBV6-6
DNA: TGTGCCAGCAGTTCCAGGACAGGGATCTATCAGCCCCAGCATTTT
CDR3: CASSSRTGIYQPQHF

D: TRBD1
J: TRBJ2-5
length: 15
size: once
V: TRBV7-3
DNA: TGTGCCAGCAGCAGGACAGGGGCCAGCGGCGAGACCCAGTACTTC
CDR3: CASSRTGASGETQYF

D: TRBD1
J: TRBJ1-5
length: 13
size: .
V: TRBV10-3
DNA: TGTGCCATCAGTGACCAGGGGGATCAGCCCCAGCATTTT
CDR3: CAISDQGDQPQHF

D: TRBD1
J: TRBJ2-7
length: 14
size: .
V: TRBV18
DNA: TGTGCCAGCTCCCGAAGGACAGGGAACGACGAGCAGTACTTC
CDR3: CASSRRTGNDEQYF

D: TRBD2
J: TRBJ2-1
length: 18
size: .
V: TRBV4-1
DNA: TGCGCCAGCAGCCAAGCTCTCCCCCGGGGGGGCAACCCCAATGAGCAGTTCTTC
CDR3: CASSQALPRGGNPNEQFF

D: TRBD1
J: TRBJ1-5
length: 14
size: few
V: TRBV30
DNA: TGTGCCTGGAGTTTAGGGGGACAGAATCAGCCCCAGCATTTT
CDR3: CAWSLGGQNQPQHF

D: .
J: TRBJ1-6
length: 14
size: .
V: TRBV27
DNA: TGTGCCAGCAGTTTAAATTCAGGGCTTCTACCCCTCCACTTT
CDR3: CASSLNSGLLPLHF

D: .
J: TRBJ1-3
length: 14
size: .
V: TRBV6-5
DNA: TGTGCCAGCAGCCGGACAGTCTCTGGAAACACCATATATTTT
CDR3: CASSRTVSGNTIYF

D: TRBD1
J: TRBJ2-4
length: 14
size: .
V: TRBV5-6
DNA: TGTGCCAGCAGCTCATGGGACAGGGTAAACATTCAGTACTTC
CDR3: CASSSWDRVNIQYF

D: .
J: TRBJ1-5
length: 16
size: .
V: TRBV10-2
DNA: TGCGCCAGCAGTGTTGGGCAAATCCTTAGCAATCAGCCCCAGCATTTT
CDR3: CASSVGQILSNQPQHF

D: TRBD1
J: TRBJ2-2
length: 15
size: once
V: TRBV6-5
DNA: TGTGCCAGCAGGCTTGGACAGGTTTTTCCCGGGGAGCTGTTTTTT
CDR3: CASRLGQVFPGELFF

D: .
J: TRBJ2-2
length: 14
size: once
V: TRBV14
DNA: TGTGCCAGCAGCCAACTAGGTAGCACCGGGGAGCTGTTTTTT
CDR3: CASSQLGSTGELFF

D: .
J: TRBJ2-7
length: 16
size: once
V: TRBV6-1
DNA: TGTGCCAGCAGTGAACGGCCGGGGGTGACCAACTACGAGCAGTACTTC
CDR3: CASSERPGVTNYEQYF

D: .
J: TRBJ2-7
length: 15
size: once
V: TRBV5-1
DNA: TGCGCCAGCAGCTTGGCAGGTCAGAACACCTACGAGCAGTACTTC
CDR3: CASSLAGQNTYEQYF

D: .
J: TRBJ2-5
length: 14
size: few
V: TRBV25-1
DNA: TGTGCCAGCAGTGAAGAACAGCCTGAAGAGACCCAGTACTTC
CDR3: CASSEEQPEETQYF

D: TRBD1
J: TRBJ1-5
length: 15
size: many
V: TRBV2
DNA: TGTGCCAGCAGTACCGGACAGGGTGGGAATCAGCCCCAGCATTTT
CDR3: CASSTGQGGNQPQHF

D: .
J: TRBJ2-7
length: 13
size: .
V: TRBV7-9
DNA: TGTGCCAGCAGCTGGACCCAGGGATACGAGCAGTACTTC
CDR3: CASSWTQGYEQYF

D: .
J: TRBJ1-2
length: 12
size: .
V: TRBV3-1/TRBV3-2
DNA: TGTGCCAGCAGCCAGACGACAGGTGGCTACACCTTC
CDR3: CASSQTTGGYTF

D: TRBD1
J: TRBJ1-4
length: 15
size: .
V: TRBV5-5
DNA: TGTGCCAGCAGCTTGGACAGGGGGCATGTTGGAAAACTGTTTTTT
CDR3: CASSLDRGHVGKLFF

D: .
J: TRBJ1-5
length: 14
size: .
V: TRBV19
DNA: TGTGCCAGTAGTATCCAGGGATACAATCAGCCCCAGCATTTT
CDR3: CASSIQGYNQPQHF

D: TRBD1
J: TRBJ1-2
length: 15
size: .
V: TRBV5-4
DNA: TGTGCCAGCAGCACCCGACAGGGTCGAAGAGTTGGCTACACCTTC
CDR3: CASSTRQGRRVGYTF

D: TRBD2
J: TRBJ2-7
length: 15
size: .
V: TRBV7-9
DNA: TGTGCCAGCAGCCCGGGGGGGCGCAACTTCTACGAGCAGTACTTC
CDR3: CASSPGGRNFYEQYF

D: TRBD1
J: TRBJ1-1
length: 16
size: .
V: TRBV7-7
DNA: TGTGCCAGCAGCGCATTTCCAAGGGGGCGCAGCACTGAAGCTTTCTTT
CDR3: CASSAFPRGRSTEAFF

D: .
J: TRBJ2-7
length: 15
size: many
V: TRBV4-2
DNA: TGTGCCAGCAGCCAAGAGGCAGGGCAACCCTACGAGCAGTACTTC
CDR3: CASSQEAGQPYEQYF

D: TRBD1
J: TRBJ2-7
length: 16
size: .
V: TRBV4-2
DNA: TGTGCCAGCAGCCAACAGACAGGGAAAACCCCCTACGAGCAGTACTTC
CDR3: CASSQQTGKTPYEQYF